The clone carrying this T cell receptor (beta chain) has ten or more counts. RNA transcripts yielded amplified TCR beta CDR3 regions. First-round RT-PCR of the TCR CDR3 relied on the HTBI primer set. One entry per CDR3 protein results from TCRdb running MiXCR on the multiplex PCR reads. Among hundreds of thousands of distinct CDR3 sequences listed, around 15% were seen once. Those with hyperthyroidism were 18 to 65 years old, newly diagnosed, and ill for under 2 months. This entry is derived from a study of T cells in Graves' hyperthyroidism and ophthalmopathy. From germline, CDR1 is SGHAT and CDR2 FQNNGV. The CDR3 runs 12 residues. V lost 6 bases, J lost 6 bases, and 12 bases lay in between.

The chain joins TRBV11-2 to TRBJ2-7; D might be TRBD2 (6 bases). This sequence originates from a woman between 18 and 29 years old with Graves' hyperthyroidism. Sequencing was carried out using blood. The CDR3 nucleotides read TGTGCCAGCAGTTTAATCGGGGGCGAGCAGTACTTC. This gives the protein CASSLIGGEQYF.